This passage covers 22 T cell receptor beta chains from one sample sequenced in a study of cytomegalovirus exposure and HLA in healthy donors. Clones were sequenced by immunoSEQ multiplex PCR, and TCRdb holds only the in-frame ones, with some missing. The sample has 150,000 to 200,000 clones; under 90% are singletons. The sequenced sample was PBMCs. The receptors originated from a man aged 18 to 29 in good health and CMV-seropositive.

The chain joins TRBV6-4 to TRBJ2-3; 8 bases are a match to TRBD1. V lost 3 bases, J lost 3 bases, and 2 bases stayed unmatched. The CDR3 is 14 residues long. Germline CDR1 reads MRHNA; CDR2 reads SNTAGT. CDR3 in DNA: TGTGCCAGCAGTGAAGGACAGGGAACAGATACGCAGTATTTT. Amino acids: CASSEGQGTDTQYF.

V gene TRBV6-5 combines with J gene TRBJ2-7; TRBD2 matches 9 bases. The CDR3 has 15 residues. Germline V lookup: CDR1 MNHEY, CDR2 SVGAGI. V lost 7 bases to trimming and J lost 5 bases; unmatched junction nucleotides: 12. DNA for the CDR3: TGTGCCAGCAACCTCGTAGCGGGGGCCGGCGACGAGCAGTACTTC. Encoded protein: CASNLVAGAGDEQYF.

This clone was seen once. This chain's CDR3 is CASSRDLTPGQQETQYF. CDR3 DNA: TGCGCCAGCAGCCGGGACCTAACTCCGGGACAGCAAGAGACCCAGTACTTC. This chain connects TRBV4-1 to TRBJ2-5; the match to TRBD1 covers 7 bases. V lost 4 bases to trimming and J lost 2 bases; unmatched junction nucleotides: 13. The CDR3 is made up of 17 amino acids. Germline V gives CDR1 MGHRA, CDR2 YSYEKL.

The chain employs TRBV30 and TRBJ2-3; 9 nucleotides agree with TRBD2. The length of the CDR3 is 15 residues. Unmatched junction bases numbered 4, after V lost 2 bases and J lost 1 base. CDR1 is GTSNPN, CDR2 SVGIG, per germline (reference sequence). The CDR3 nucleotides are TGTGCCTGGAGTTATAGCGGGAGTGGCACAGATACGCAGTATTTT. Its translation is CAWSYSGSGTDTQYF.

The chain links TRBV6-5 to TRBJ1-4, with a weak D call TRBD1 (5 bases). CDR1 is MNHEY, CDR2 SVGAGI, per germline. The V gene lost 9 bases and the J gene lost 0 bases, with 8 bases spanning the gap. The CDR3 sequence is 13 residues long. CDR3 coding DNA: TGTGCCAGTAAAGGGGCAACTAATGAAAAACTGTTTTTT. Its protein product is CASKGATNEKLFF.

The V gene is TRBV11-2, the J gene TRBJ2-3; TRBD1 matches 10 bases. This CDR3 has 14 amino acids. Germline V CDR1 and CDR2: SGHAT, FQNNGV. V was pared by 6 bases and J by 10 bases, with 10 bases of the junction left unmatched. The CDR3 reads CASSTPGQGIPQYF. The CDR3 DNA follows: TGTGCCAGCAGTACCCCGGGACAGGGGATCCCGCAGTATTTT.

This clone has just a few counts. The chain joins TRBV6-6 to TRBJ2-3, with unresolved D. This CDR3 has 12 amino acids. Trimming pared 6 bases from V and 1 base from J, leaving 5 bases between. CDR1 MNHNY and CDR2 SVGAGI come from the germline V gene (reference sequence). The CDR3 bases are TGTGCCAGCAGCCTTCGCACAGATACGCAGTATTTT. This codes for CASSLRTDTQYF.

This sequence joins TRBV13 and TRBJ2-5, with 10 bases identical to TRBD1. The V segment lost 4 bases and the J segment 4 bases; nucleotides outside the gene matches: 9. CDR1 is PRHDT, CDR2 FYEKMQ, per germline (reference sequence). The CDR3 contains 16 residues. The CDR3 DNA follows: TGTGCCAGCAGCTCCCTCGGGACAGGGGAGGGAGAGACCCAGTACTTC. It is translated as CASSSLGTGEGETQYF.

V usage is TRBV10-3 and J usage is TRBJ2-6; 12 nucleotides agree with TRBD2. V dropped 7 bases and J dropped 0; count of bases not matched to a gene: 13. The CDR3 length is 20 residues. Germline V CDR1 and CDR2: ENHRY, SYGVKD. CDR3 in DNA: TGTGCCATCATGGGAACAGGGGGACTAGCGGGTTTCTCTGGGGCCAACGTCCTGACTTTC. Amino acid sequence: CAIMGTGGLAGFSGANVLTF.

The chain combines TRBV6-1 with TRBJ1-5; D unresolved. Germline V lookup: CDR1 MNHNS, CDR2 SASEGT. V was clipped by 4 bases and J by 2 bases, with 12 bases between them. The CDR3 runs to 15 residues. CDR3 amino acids: CASSVGRRGNQPQHF. The CDR3 coding sequence is TGTGCCAGCAGTGTGGGCAGGAGGGGCAATCAGCCCCAGCATTTT.

V gene TRBV5-4 combines with J gene TRBJ2-3; 7 bases align to TRBD1. There are 14 residues in the CDR3. V gave up 3 bases and J gave up 3 bases; unmatched junction bases: 4. The germline V gene has CDR1 SGHNT and CDR2 YYREEE (reference sequence). Written as DNA, the CDR3 is TGTGCCAGCAGCTCAGGGGGTCGAACAGATACGCAGTATTTT. Its translation is CASSSGGRTDTQYF. Full variable domain (outside the CDR3, taken from reference TRBV5-4 and TRBJ2-3): ETGVTQSPTHLIKTRGQQVTLRCSSQSGHNTVSWYQQALGQGPQFIFQYYREEENGRGNFPPRFSGLQFPNYSSELNVNALELDDSALYLCASSSGGRTDTQYFGPGTRLTVL.

This clone was recorded only once. The chain has TRBV6-1 and TRBJ2-3; D is possibly TRBD2 (5 bases). V was clipped by 6 bases and J by 5 bases, with 9 bases between them. The germline CDR1 and CDR2 sequences are MNHNS and SASEGT. This CDR3 spans 12 amino acids. CDR3 nucleotide sequence: TGTGCCAGCAGACCCGGACTAGATACGCAGTATTTT. Residues: CASRPGLDTQYF.

J is TRBJ2-1 and V is TRBV9; 12 bases match TRBD2. The CDR3 has 16 amino acids. V gave up 0 bases and J gave up 8 bases; unmatched junction bases: 6. Germline V gene lookup returns CDR1 SGDLS and CDR2 YYNGEE. The CDR3 spells CASSVALAGGGDEQFF. The CDR3 nucleotides are TGTGCCAGCAGCGTAGCTCTAGCGGGAGGGGGCGATGAGCAGTTCTTC.

This sequence joins TRBV5-4 and TRBJ2-5; D is perhaps TRBD2 (6 bases). CDR1 is SGHNT, CDR2 YYREEE, per germline (reference sequence). The length of the CDR3 is 12 residues. The germline V and J ends were trimmed by 7 bases and 5 bases, with 12 bases remaining between them. This CDR3 is CASGRDSETQYF. The CDR3 DNA is TGTGCCAGCGGACGGGACTCCGAGACCCAGTACTTC.

The V call is TRBV5-1, the J call TRBJ1-1, with TRBD1 as a possible D gene (5 bases). The V end lost 0 bases, the J end lost 0 bases, and 12 bases lay between the germline ends. Looked up from germline, CDR1 is SGHRS and CDR2 is YFSETQ. The CDR3 sequence is 16 residues long. The CDR3 DNA follows: TGCGCCAGCAGCTTGGGTCCGACAGTCATGAACACTGAAGCTTTCTTT. Protein sequence: CASSLGPTVMNTEAFF.

The V gene is TRBV28, the J gene TRBJ2-2; D is perhaps TRBD1 (5 bases). The CDR3 has 15 residues. The V end lost 3 bases, the J end lost 4 bases, and 12 bases lay between the germline ends. Germline loops: CDR1 MDHEN, CDR2 SYDVKM. Here the CDR3 reads CASSFSRALTGELFF. The CDR3, as DNA: TGTGCCAGCAGTTTTTCCAGGGCGCTCACCGGGGAGCTGTTTTTT.

This chain links TRBV5-4 with TRBJ2-7; 11 bases are shared with TRBD1. CDR3 length equals 14 residues. The germline CDR1 and CDR2 sequences are SGHNT and YYREEE (reference sequence). J gave up 6 bases and V 1 base, and 3 bases lay outside the gene matches. The chain's CDR3 is CASSLQDRGREQYF. CDR3 nucleotides: TGTGCCAGCAGCTTGCAGGACAGGGGGCGCGAGCAGTACTTC.

The J gene is TRBJ2-7, the V gene TRBV18; 11 bases are a match to TRBD2. The CDR3 has 15 amino acids. Germline CDR1 KGHSH, CDR2 LQKENI. The V segment lost 4 bases and the J segment 2 bases; nucleotides outside the gene matches: 4. The CDR3 here is CASSQTSGSAYEQYF. CDR3 nucleotides: TGTGCCAGCTCACAAACTAGCGGGAGTGCCTACGAGCAGTACTTC. Together with reference TRBV18 and TRBJ2-7, the CDR3 gives the full variable domain: NAGVMQNPRHLVRRRGQEARLRCSPMKGHSHVYWYRQLPEEGLKFMVYLQKENIIDESGMPKERFSAEFPKEGPSILRIQQVVRGDSAAYFCASSQTSGSAYEQYFGPGTRLTVT.

J is TRBJ1-2 and V is TRBV6-1, with 10 bases fitting TRBD1. After removal of 5 bases from V and 6 bases from J, the junction contained 6 bases not matched to a gene. Germline assignment: CDR1 MNHNS and CDR2 SASEGT. The CDR3 length is 14 residues. CDR3 sequence: CASSFPGTGDGYTF. CDR3 coding DNA: TGTGCCAGCAGTTTTCCCGGGACAGGGGATGGCTACACCTTC.

V and J are TRBV6-5 and TRBJ2-2, with 10 bases lining up with TRBD2. Germline V CDR1 and CDR2: MNHEY, SVGAGI. After removal of 6 bases from V and 4 bases from J, the junction contained 5 bases not matched to a gene. The CDR3 contains 15 residues. The CDR3 nucleotides are TGTGCCAGCAGCCTCACTAGCGGGATCACCGGGGAGCTGTTTTTT. It encodes CASSLTSGITGELFF.

The CDR3 sequence is CSVDRGSDTQYF. The CDR3 DNA sequence: TGCAGCGTTGATAGGGGCTCAGATACGCAGTATTTT. V is TRBV29-1 and J is TRBJ2-3; possible D gene TRBD1, 5 bases. The CDR3 totals 12 residues. Germline CDR1 is SQVTM and CDR2 is ANQGSEA. Trimming removed 3 bases from V and 4 bases from J, with 8 bases in between.

The chain is built from TRBV6-1 and TRBJ2-4; perhaps TRBD1 as D (5 bases). Germline values: CDR1 MNHNS, CDR2 SASEGT. Trimming pared 1 base from V and 0 bases from J, leaving 16 bases between. The CDR3 sequence is 18 residues long. CDR3 in DNA: TGTGCCAGCAGTGAAGGGGGCCAGGAAAGTCTAGCCAAAAACATTCAGTACTTC. This sequence encodes CASSEGGQESLAKNIQYF.